These 26 T cell receptor beta chains were all obtained from the same sample, sequenced in a study of blood T cell repertoires in COVID-19. Sequencing was performed with immunoSEQ multiplex PCR; in TCRdb, only in-frame clones are kept and a portion is missing. The sample consists of a few hundred thousand clones, around 90% of them appearing once. The sample comprised peripheral blood. The receptors shown here come from a woman in her 30s with COVID-19, enrolled during active disease.

The chain uses TRBV28 and TRBJ2-1; TRBD2 agrees at 9 bases. Losses at the gene ends were 5 bases for V and 2 bases for J; bases not matched to a gene: 4. Germline CDR1 is MDHEN and CDR2 is SYDVKM. The CDR3 contains 15 residues. The CDR3 DNA reads as TGTGCCAGCAGTCCGGGACTAGCAACCTACAATGAGCAGTTCTTC. This gives the protein CASSPGLATYNEQFF.

With respect to this clone: Different DNA sequences within this sample yield the same CDR3. The chain has TRBV7-2 and TRBJ1-5; a weak D match, TRBD1 (5 bases). Trimming removed 0 bases at V and 6 bases at J, with 9 bases between. The CDR3 runs 14 residues. Germline V lookup: CDR1 SGHTA, CDR2 FQGNSA. In nucleotides, the CDR3 is TGTGCCAGCAGCTTAGCGGGGGGGGGTCAGCCCCAGCATTTT. Translating it yields CASSLAGGGQPQHF.

The gene calls are TRBV4-2 and TRBJ1-2; 8 bases match TRBD1. CDR3 length equals 14 residues. Trimming took 0 bases from V and 3 from J; bases not matched to a gene: 0. The germline gives CDR1 LGHNA, CDR2 YNFKEQ. CDR3 region: CASSQEQGDYGYTF. The DNA for the CDR3 is TGTGCCAGCAGCCAAGAACAGGGGGACTATGGCTACACCTTC.

The V gene is TRBV5-4, the J gene TRBJ1-5; D remains unclear. Germline V CDR1 and CDR2: SGHNT, YYREEE (reference sequence). The CDR3 covers 13 residues. V lost 0 bases, J lost 4 bases, and 5 bases lay in between. The CDR3 bases are TGTGCCAGCAGCTTGGGCGTGAATCAGCCCCAGCATTTT. Translation gives CASSLGVNQPQHF.

V is TRBV6-6 and J is TRBJ1-1, with 12 bases aligning to TRBD1. V gave up 5 bases and J gave up 4 bases; unmatched junction bases: 14. Germline V gives CDR1 MNHNY, CDR2 SVGAGI (reference sequence). This CDR3 is 18 amino acids long. CDR3 bases: TGTGCCAGCAGTCCGAGAGGGGACAGGGGGCGAGTGGGCACTGAAGCTTTCTTT. This sequence encodes CASSPRGDRGRVGTEAFF.

J is TRBJ2-1 and V is TRBV10-1; TRBD2 aligns across 13 bases. The CDR3 loop spans 15 amino acids. With V trimmed by 6 bases and J by 5 bases, 4 bases remained unmatched. The V gene's germline CDR1 is WNHNN and CDR2 SYGVQD (reference sequence). This CDR3 reads CASSSGLAGDNEQFF. Here the CDR3 DNA reads TGCGCCAGCAGCTCCGGACTAGCGGGAGACAATGAGCAGTTCTTC.

V and J are TRBV19 and TRBJ2-5; D remains unclear. Trimming stripped 3 bases from V and 3 bases from J, with 14 bases between. The CDR3 consists of 15 residues. Germline V gene lookup returns CDR1 LNHDA and CDR2 SQIVND (reference sequence). As DNA, the CDR3 is TGTGCCAGTAGTATCAGACCGGGTGAAAAAGAGACCCAGTACTTC. Its translation is CASSIRPGEKETQYF.

The chain combines TRBV4-3 with TRBJ2-3, with 12 bases fitting TRBD2. Germline trimming cut 0 bases from V and 4 bases from J; bases unmatched to any gene: 5. Looked up from germline, CDR1 is LGHNA and CDR2 is YSLEER. The CDR3 spans 17 residues. The CDR3 protein is CASSQEASGGVADTQYF. The CDR3 DNA reads as TGCGCCAGCAGCCAAGAGGCTAGCGGGGGGGTGGCAGATACGCAGTATTTT.

This clone showed up just a few times. The chain joins TRBV18 to TRBJ1-1, with unresolved D. With 2 bases removed from V and 0 bases from J, the gap between germline ends came to 10 bases. Germline V gene lookup returns CDR1 KGHSH and CDR2 LQKENI. This CDR3 has 15 residues. CDR3 residues: CASSPWMELNTEAFF. The CDR3 bases are TGTGCCAGCTCACCATGGATGGAGTTGAACACTGAAGCTTTCTTT. Full variable domain (missing parts from reference TRBV18 and TRBJ1-1): NAGVMQNPRHLVRRRGQEARLRCSPMKGHSHVYWYRQLPEEGLKFMVYLQKENIIDESGMPKERFSAEFPKEGPSILRIQQVVRGDSAAYFCASSPWMELNTEAFFGQGTRLTVV.

The J gene is TRBJ1-2, the V gene TRBV28, with D perhaps matching TRBD1 (5 bases). Between the trimmed V and J ends, which lost 1 base and 4 bases, there was a span of 16 bases. Germline assignment: CDR1 MDHEN and CDR2 SYDVKM. There are 16 residues in the CDR3. For the CDR3, the DNA is TGTGCCAGCAGTTTATCCCTTAGTAGGGGCGGCTATGGCTACACCTTC. Amino acids: CASSLSLSRGGYGYTF.

This CDR3 reads CASSLRTNGEQYF. Written as DNA, the CDR3 is TGTGCCAGCAGCTTAAGGACTAATGGCGAGCAGTACTTC. V gene TRBV7-9 combines with J gene TRBJ2-7, with a possible D match to TRBD2 (6 bases). V lost 2 bases to trimming and J lost 6 bases, with 11 bases between them. This CDR3 region has 13 residues. CDR1 is SEHNR and CDR2 is FQNEAQ in the germline V gene (reference sequence).

The chain joins TRBV4-3 to TRBJ2-7; D perhaps matches TRBD1 (6 bases). The germline gives CDR1 LGHNA, CDR2 YSLEER. The CDR3 contains 16 residues. The V end was cut by 4 bases, the J end by 3 bases, with 19 bases between. This CDR3 is CASSLMRQDPFYEQYF. In DNA form, the CDR3 reads TGCGCCAGCAGCCTCATGCGACAGGACCCTTTCTACGAGCAGTACTTC.

The rearrangement links TRBV3-1 (or the pseudogene TRBV3-2) to TRBJ2-7; possibly TRBD2 for D (6 bases). Germline CDR1 is LGHDT and CDR2 is YNNKEL (reference sequence). V was shortened by 8 bases and J by 3 bases, with 26 bases between the two germline ends. The length of the CDR3 is 17 residues. CDR3 DNA: TGTGCCAGCCGTTATACCGGACTTTGGGGGGTCCACTACGAGCAGTACTTC. Amino acid sequence: CASRYTGLWGVHYEQYF.

V is TRBV5-1 and J is TRBJ2-3; 10 bases fit TRBD1. V trimming: 4 bases; J trimming: 1 base; junction bases outside the gene matches: 6. The CDR3 contains 16 residues. The germline gives CDR1 SGHRS, CDR2 YFSETQ. The CDR3 DNA is TGCGCCAGCAGCCCCGGGGACAGGGGCGGCACAGATACGCAGTATTTT. It is translated as CASSPGDRGGTDTQYF.

V is TRBV5-5 and J is TRBJ2-7; 9 nucleotides line up with TRBD1. The CDR3 is made up of 16 amino acids. J was trimmed by 5 bases and V by 4 bases; bases with no gene match: 13. Germline V CDR1 and CDR2: SGHKS, YYEKEE (reference sequence). CDR3 coding DNA: TGTGCCAGCAGCATCCTCCACACGGGGACAGGGAACGAGCAGTACTTC. Its translation: CASSILHTGTGNEQYF.

The CDR3 region is CASSRPWGATNEKLFF. Written as DNA, the CDR3 is TGTGCCAGCAGCCGCCCATGGGGCGCAACTAATGAAAAACTGTTTTTT. V is TRBV7-9 and J is TRBJ1-4, with D possibly being TRBD1 (5 bases). The length of the CDR3 is 16 residues. CDR1 SEHNR and CDR2 FQNEAQ come from the germline V gene (reference sequence). With 5 bases removed from V and 0 bases from J, the gap between germline ends came to 13 bases.

This chain joins TRBV5-6 and TRBJ2-5, with a possible D match to TRBD1 (5 bases). The V and J ends lost 0 bases and 9 bases respectively, with 21 bases between them. The CDR3 loop spans 16 amino acids. Germline loops: CDR1 SGHDT, CDR2 YYEEEE. The CDR3 here is CASSLAGHPDLASQYF. CDR3 DNA sequence: TGTGCCAGCAGCTTGGCCGGACACCCCGACTTGGCGTCCCAGTACTTC. Combining the CDR3 with reference TRBV5-6 and TRBJ2-5 gives the whole variable domain DAGVTQSPTHLIKTRGQQVTLRCSPKSGHDTVSWYQQALGQGPQFIFQYYEEEERQRGNFPDRFSGHQFPNYSSELNVNALLLGDSALYLCASSLAGHPDLASQYFGPGTRLLVL.

Written as DNA, the CDR3 is TGCGCCAGCAGCTGGGCGCAGTCAACCGGGGAGCTGTTTTTT. Its translation: CASSWAQSTGELFF. This chain uses TRBV5-1 with TRBJ2-2; no definite D call. Germline V gene sequence: CDR1 SGHRS, CDR2 YFSETQ. V lost 3 bases, J lost 5 bases, and 11 bases lay in between. The CDR3 has 14 amino acids. Supplemented by reference TRBV5-1 and TRBJ2-2, the full variable domain reads KAGVTQTPRYLIKTRGQQVTLSCSPISGHRSVSWYQQTPGQGLQFLFEYFSETQRNKGNFPGRFSGRQFSNSRSEMNVSTLELGDSALYLCASSWAQSTGELFFGEGSRLTVL.

The V and J genes are TRBV28 and TRBJ2-2, with D maybe TRBD2 (7 bases). Germline V lookup: CDR1 MDHEN, CDR2 SYDVKM. Trimming cost V 7 bases and J 6 bases, with 21 bases left between them. This CDR3 has 16 residues. CDR3 loop: CASIPRGAGLAGELFF. DNA of the CDR3: TGTGCCAGCATCCCCCGGGGGGCGGGCCTCGCCGGGGAGCTGTTTTTT.

The chain employs TRBV6-2 or TRBV6-3 and TRBJ2-7; no clear D. Germline CDR1 MNHEY, CDR2 SVGEGT. Trimming took off 5 bases at V and 0 bases at J, with 14 bases between the two ends. The CDR3 spans 15 residues. Here the CDR3 DNA reads TGTGCCAGCAGTACTCCATCGACGGGCTCCTACGAGCAGTACTTC. Residues: CASSTPSTGSYEQYF.

J is TRBJ2-1 and V is TRBV24-1; perhaps TRBD2 as D (5 bases). V was clipped by 0 bases and J by 0 bases, with 8 bases between them. Germline CDR1 reads KGHDR; CDR2 reads SFDVKD. The length of the CDR3 is 16 residues. The CDR3 is CATSDLRSGSYNEQFF. Written as DNA, the CDR3 is TGTGCCACCAGTGATTTGCGGAGCGGCTCCTACAATGAGCAGTTCTTC.

The chain links TRBV12-3 or TRBV12-4 to TRBJ1-2, with D perhaps TRBD1 (5 bases). Trimming left V 1 base short and J 8 bases short, with 11 bases between. This CDR3 comprises 13 residues. CDR3 amino acids: CASSLVGGEGYTF. The CDR3 DNA is TGTGCCAGCAGTTTAGTTGGAGGGGAGGGCTACACCTTC.

The chain employs TRBV7-9 and TRBJ1-3; D possibly corresponds to TRBD1 (6 bases). Germline V gene sequence: CDR1 SEHNR, CDR2 FQNEAQ (reference sequence). V was trimmed by 8 bases and J by 0 bases, leaving 17 bases between them. The CDR3 totals 16 residues. CDR3: CASQTLTGISGNTIYF. DNA of the CDR3: TGTGCCAGCCAAACGCTAACAGGGATCTCTGGAAACACCATATATTTT.

The V gene is TRBV11-2, the J gene TRBJ1-1; D is ambiguous. The CDR3 has 14 residues. Deletions cut 4 bases from V and 4 bases from J, with 13 bases between. CDR1 SGHAT and CDR2 FQNNGV come from the germline V gene. As DNA, the CDR3 is TGTGCCAGCAGCTGGTCCCAACAGACCACTGAAGCTTTCTTT. Protein: CASSWSQQTTEAFF. Complete variable domain (other parts from reference TRBV11-2 and TRBJ1-1): EAGVAQSPRYKIIEKRQSVAFWCNPISGHATLYWYQQILGQGPKLLIQFQNNGVVDDSQLPKDRFSAERLKGVDSTLKIQPAKLEDSAVYLCASSWSQQTTEAFFGQGTRLTVV.

The V gene is TRBV7-2, the J gene TRBJ2-1; no definite D call. V lost 2 bases and J 8 bases, leaving 19 bases between the germline ends. From germline, CDR1 is SGHTA and CDR2 FQGNSA. The CDR3 loop spans 16 amino acids. In DNA, the CDR3 is TGTGCCAGCAGCTTAACCGGTCGTCCTCGTATCGATGAGCAGTTCTTC. Protein sequence: CASSLTGRPRIDEQFF.

The genes are TRBV19 and TRBJ1-1; a possible D gene is TRBD1 (5 bases). Trimming removed 5 bases at V and 5 bases at J, with 15 bases between. This CDR3 region has 14 residues. Germline V gene lookup returns CDR1 LNHDA and CDR2 SQIVND (reference sequence). The CDR3 spells CASSSGAMGTEAFF. Here the CDR3 DNA reads TGTGCCAGTAGTTCTGGGGCCATGGGGACTGAAGCTTTCTTT.